This T cell receptor beta chain derives from a study of blood T cell repertoires in COVID-19. Produced via immunoSEQ multiplex PCR; TCRdb's table is partial and in-frame only. This sample has around 330,000 clones, with roughly 88% found just once. The CDR3 spans 14 residues. Germline-derived CDR1 and CDR2 are SGDLS and YYNGEE. V lost 0 bases and J 4 bases, leaving 9 bases between the germline ends. This clone was detected only once. The specimen sequenced was peripheral blood. This sequence originates from a woman aged 30 to 39 with COVID-19, enrolled during active disease. This rearrangement joins TRBV9 to TRBJ2-3; D unclear. Here the CDR3 DNA reads TGTGCCAGCAGCGTAGTCGAGGCATCAGATACGCAGTATTTT. Translating gives CASSVVEASDTQYF.